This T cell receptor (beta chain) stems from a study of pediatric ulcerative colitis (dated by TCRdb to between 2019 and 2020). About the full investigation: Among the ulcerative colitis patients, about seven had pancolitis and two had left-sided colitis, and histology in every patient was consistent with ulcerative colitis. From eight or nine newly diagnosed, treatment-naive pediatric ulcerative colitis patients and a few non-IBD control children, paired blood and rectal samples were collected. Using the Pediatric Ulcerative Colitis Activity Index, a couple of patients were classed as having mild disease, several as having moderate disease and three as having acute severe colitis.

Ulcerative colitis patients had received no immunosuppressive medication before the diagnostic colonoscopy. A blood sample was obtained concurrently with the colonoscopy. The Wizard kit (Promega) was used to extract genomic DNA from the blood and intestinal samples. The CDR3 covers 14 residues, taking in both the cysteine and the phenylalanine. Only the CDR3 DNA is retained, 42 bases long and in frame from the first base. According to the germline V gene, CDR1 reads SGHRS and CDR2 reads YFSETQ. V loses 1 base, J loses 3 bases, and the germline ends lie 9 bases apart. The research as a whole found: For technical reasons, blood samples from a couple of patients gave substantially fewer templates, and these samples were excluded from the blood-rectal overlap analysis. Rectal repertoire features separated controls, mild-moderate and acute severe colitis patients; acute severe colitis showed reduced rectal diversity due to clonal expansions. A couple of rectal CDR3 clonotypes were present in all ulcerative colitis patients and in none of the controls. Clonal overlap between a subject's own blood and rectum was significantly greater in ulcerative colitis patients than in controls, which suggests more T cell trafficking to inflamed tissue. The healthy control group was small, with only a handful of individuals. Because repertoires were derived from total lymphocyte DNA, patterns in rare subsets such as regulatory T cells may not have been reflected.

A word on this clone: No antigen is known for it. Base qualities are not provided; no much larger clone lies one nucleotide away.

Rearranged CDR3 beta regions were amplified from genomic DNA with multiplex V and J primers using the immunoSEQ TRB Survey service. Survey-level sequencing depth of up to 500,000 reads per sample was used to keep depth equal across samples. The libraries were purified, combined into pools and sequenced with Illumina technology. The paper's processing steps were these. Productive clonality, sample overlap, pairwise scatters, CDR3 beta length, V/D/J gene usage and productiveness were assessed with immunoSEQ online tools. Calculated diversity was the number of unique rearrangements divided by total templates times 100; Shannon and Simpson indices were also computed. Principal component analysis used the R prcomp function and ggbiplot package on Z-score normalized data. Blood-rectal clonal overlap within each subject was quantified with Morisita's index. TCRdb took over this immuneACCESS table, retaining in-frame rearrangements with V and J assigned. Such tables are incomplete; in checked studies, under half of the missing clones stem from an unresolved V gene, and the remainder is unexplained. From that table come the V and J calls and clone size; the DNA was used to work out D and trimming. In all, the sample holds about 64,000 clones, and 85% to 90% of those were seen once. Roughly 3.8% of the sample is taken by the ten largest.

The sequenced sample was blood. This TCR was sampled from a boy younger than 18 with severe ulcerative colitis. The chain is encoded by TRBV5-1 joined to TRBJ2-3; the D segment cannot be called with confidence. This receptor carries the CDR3 CASSLTVQTDTQYF. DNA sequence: TGCGCCAGCAGCTTGACAGTCCAGACAGATACGCAGTATTTT.